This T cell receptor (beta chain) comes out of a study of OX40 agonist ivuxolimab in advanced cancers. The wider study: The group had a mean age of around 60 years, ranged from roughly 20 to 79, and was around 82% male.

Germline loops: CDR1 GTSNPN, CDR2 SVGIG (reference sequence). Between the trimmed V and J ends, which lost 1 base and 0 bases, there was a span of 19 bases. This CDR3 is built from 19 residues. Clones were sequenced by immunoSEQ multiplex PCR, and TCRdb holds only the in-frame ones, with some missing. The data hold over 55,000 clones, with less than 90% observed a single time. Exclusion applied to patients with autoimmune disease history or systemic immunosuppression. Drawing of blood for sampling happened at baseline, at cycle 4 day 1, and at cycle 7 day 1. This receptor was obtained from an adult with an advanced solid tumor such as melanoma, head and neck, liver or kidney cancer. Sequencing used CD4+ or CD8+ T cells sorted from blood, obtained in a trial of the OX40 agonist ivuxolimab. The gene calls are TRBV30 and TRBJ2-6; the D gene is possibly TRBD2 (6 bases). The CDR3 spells CAWSARDFRWSSGANVLTF. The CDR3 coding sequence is TGTGCCTGGAGTGCCCGGGACTTCAGATGGAGCTCTGGGGCCAACGTCCTGACTTTC.